The 8 T cell receptor beta chains below come from one sample, sequenced in a study of cytomegalovirus exposure and HLA in healthy donors. The PCR used 60 Vbeta and 13 Jbeta primers. Generated by immunoSEQ multiplex PCR, the TCRdb table keeps only in-frame clones and is missing some. The sample gives approximately 130,000 clones, 80% of which show up once; 3% to 4% is in the top ten. The specimen was PBMCs. These receptors all come from a woman between 35 and 50 years old in good health and CMV-seronegative.

J is TRBJ1-6 and V is TRBV5-6; D is perhaps TRBD1 (5 bases). The CDR3 is made up of 16 amino acids. Per germline, CDR1 SGHDT and CDR2 YYEEEE. V was trimmed by 0 bases and J by 5 bases, leaving 12 bases between them. This chain's CDR3 is CASSLGQGSNNSPLHF. Here the CDR3 DNA reads TGTGCCAGCAGCTTGGGTCAGGGTAGTAATAATTCACCCCTCCACTTT.

This clone occurred a few times. J is TRBJ2-7 and V is TRBV6-5, with TRBD1 as a possible D gene (5 bases). The V gene lost 3 bases and the J gene lost 0 bases, with 12 bases spanning the gap. The germline CDR1 and CDR2 sequences are MNHEY and SVGAGI. This CDR3 region has 15 residues. As DNA, the CDR3 is TGTGCCAGCAGTTATGGACACCTTGCCTCCTACGAGCAGTACTTC. The encoded protein is CASSYGHLASYEQYF.

This chain connects TRBV6-1 to TRBJ1-2, with 12 bases aligning to TRBD1. The CDR3 consists of 15 residues. V was pared by 5 bases and J by 7 bases, with 8 bases of the junction left unmatched. The germline CDR1 and CDR2 sequences are MNHNS and SASEGT. The CDR3 DNA sequence: TGTGCCAGCAGTCCCCAGGGACAGGGGGCCGGTGGCTACACCTTC. This translates into CASSPQGQGAGGYTF.

About this clone: A junction boundary mismatches the germline segment, possibly from a read error. The chain employs TRBV5-8 and TRBJ1-2; tentative D call: TRBD1 (6 bases). There are 11 residues in the CDR3. The germline gives CDR1 SGHTS, CDR2 YDEGEE. CDR3 nucleotides: TGTGCCAGCAGCTCGCGGGGGCCGCCCCCCTTC. This codes for CASSSRGPPPF.

The genes are TRBV18 and TRBJ2-5; perhaps TRBD1 as D (5 bases). The J call could be wrong; TRBJ2-7 is a better fit for the DNA end. The CDR3 runs to 15 residues. CDR1 and CDR2 from the germline V gene are KGHSH and LQKENI. The DNA for the CDR3 is TGTGCCAGCTCACCAGGCCGGGCAGGGATCTACGAGCAGTACTTC. It specifies CASSPGRAGIYEQYF.

This chain uses TRBV19 with TRBJ2-5; TRBD1 aligns across 7 bases. Germline values: CDR1 LNHDA, CDR2 SQIVND (reference sequence). CDR3 length: 14 residues. V was pared by 9 bases and J by 2 bases, with 9 bases of the junction left unmatched. The CDR3 sequence is CASQRMGQQETQYF. CDR3 sequence (DNA): TGTGCCAGCCAGAGAATGGGACAGCAAGAGACCCAGTACTTC.

This clone was seen a few times. The rearrangement joins TRBV6-1 to TRBJ2-7, with D possibly being TRBD2 (7 bases). Between the trimmed V and J ends, which lost 6 bases and 5 bases, there was a span of 14 bases. There are 13 residues in the CDR3. CDR1 and CDR2 from the germline V gene are MNHNS and SASEGT. The chain's CDR3 is CASRREGGNEQYF. The CDR3 coding sequence is TGTGCCAGCAGAAGGGAGGGGGGGAACGAGCAGTACTTC.

This sequence joins TRBV2 and TRBJ2-7; D is possibly TRBD1 (5 bases). The CDR3 is 14 residues long. Trimming removed 2 bases from V and 6 bases from J, with 14 bases in between. Germline assignment: CDR1 SNHLY and CDR2 FYNNEI. The CDR3 spells CASSEKGPWGEQYF. The CDR3 nucleotides read TGTGCCAGCAGTGAAAAGGGGCCCTGGGGCGAGCAGTACTTC.